This TCR beta chain was profiled in a study of blood T cells in healthy people across ages. Findings and caveats of the study: Higher naive T cell percentage went strongly together with higher TCR beta diversity. As age increased, TCR beta diversity per million T cells fell in a roughly linear fashion.

Worth noting for this clonotype: Its antigen is currently unknown.

A second PCR, run for roughly 6 to 11 cycles, used a sample-barcoded 5' primer plus a J-beta primer mix. TCRdb re-analysed the 5' RACE reads in MiXCR, keeping a single row per CDR3 protein. The sample includes over a million distinct CDR3 sequences, approximately 63% of them seen just once. CDR1 is SGHAT, CDR2 FQNNGV, per germline. The V gene lost 6 bases and the J gene lost 0 bases, with 12 bases spanning the gap. This CDR3 comprises 16 residues. The receptor was derived from a man younger than 35 in good health. This chain joins TRBV11-2 and TRBJ2-6; no clear D gene. The sample was blood. The chain's CDR3 is CASRSVRTSGANVLTF. The CDR3 DNA reads TGTGCCAGCAGGAGTGTACGAACCTCTGGGGCCAACGTCCTGACTTTC.